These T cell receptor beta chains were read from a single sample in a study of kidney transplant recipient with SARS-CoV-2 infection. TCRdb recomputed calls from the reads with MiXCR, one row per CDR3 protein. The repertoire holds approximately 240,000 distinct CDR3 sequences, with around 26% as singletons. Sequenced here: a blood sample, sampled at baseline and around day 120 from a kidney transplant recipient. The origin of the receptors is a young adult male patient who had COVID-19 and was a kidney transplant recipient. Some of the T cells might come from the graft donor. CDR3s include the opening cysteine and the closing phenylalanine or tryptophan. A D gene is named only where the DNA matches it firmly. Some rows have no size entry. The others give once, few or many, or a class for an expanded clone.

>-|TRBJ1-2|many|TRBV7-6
TGTGCCAGCAGCGTGGGGGGTGAATCTCGAAAGACCTATGGCTACACCTTC
CASSVGGESRKTYGYTF
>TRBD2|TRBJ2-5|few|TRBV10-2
TGCGCCAGCAGGGGGACTAGCGGGCCTGAGACCCAGTACTTC
CASRGTSGPETQYF
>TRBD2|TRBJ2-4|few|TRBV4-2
TGTGCCAGCAGCCCCCTGACCGGGACTAGCGGGAGCAGAGCAGCCAAAAACATTCAGTACTTC
CASSPLTGTSGSRAAKNIQYF
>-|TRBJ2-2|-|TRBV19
TGTGCCAGTAGTATTGACGGGAGAACCGGGGAGCTGTTTTTT
CASSIDGRTGELFF
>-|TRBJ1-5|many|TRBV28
TGTGCCACCATCACTTATCGGACCCCAGGCCAGCCCCAGCATTTT
CATITYRTPGQPQHF
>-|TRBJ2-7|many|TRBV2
TGTGCCAGCAGGGGAGTTGAGCAGTACTTC
CASRGVEQYF
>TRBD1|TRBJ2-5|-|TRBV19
TGTGCCAGTAGTATGGGGGCAGGGGGCCCAACAACCCAGTACTTC
CASSMGAGGPTTQYF
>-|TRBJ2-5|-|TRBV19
TGTGCCAGTAGTGCCCCCAGGAGTAGGGAGACCCAGTACTTC
CASSAPRSRETQYF
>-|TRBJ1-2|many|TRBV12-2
TGTGCAAGTCGCATCCGGGTGACTCCACGAAAGACCTATGGCTACACCTTC
CASRIRVTPRKTYGYTF
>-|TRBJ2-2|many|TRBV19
TGTGCCAGTAGTCTCCGAAGAGACACCGGGGAGCTGTTTTTT
CASSLRRDTGELFF
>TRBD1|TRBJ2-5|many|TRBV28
TGTGCCAGCAGTCCACAGGGGAGCTGGGAGACCCAGTACTTC
CASSPQGSWETQYF
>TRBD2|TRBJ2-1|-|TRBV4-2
TGTGCCAGCAGCCAAGAGACTAGCGGAGGCCGGCATGAGCAGTTCTTC
CASSQETSGGRHEQFF
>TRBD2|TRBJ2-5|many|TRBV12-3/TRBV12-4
TGTGCCAGCAGTCCTGGGGAGGGGAACCGGGAGACCCAGTACTTC
CASSPGEGNRETQYF
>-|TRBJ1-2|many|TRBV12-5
TGTGCTAGTGGTTACGCCACTTTGCAGGGAAAGACCTATGGCTACACCTTC
CASGYATLQGKTYGYTF
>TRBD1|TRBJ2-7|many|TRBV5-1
TGCGCCAGCAGATTCGGACAGGGGTACTACGAGCAGTACTTC
CASRFGQGYYEQYF
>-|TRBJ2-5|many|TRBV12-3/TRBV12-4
TGTGCCAGCAGTGGACAGCAAGAGACCCAGTACTTC
CASSGQQETQYF
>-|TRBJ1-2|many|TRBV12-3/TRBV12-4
TGTGCCAGCAACCGGGCGGGAGGGGGGTATGGCTACACCTTC
CASNRAGGGYGYTF
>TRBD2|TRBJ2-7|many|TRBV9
TGTGCCAGCAGCGTAGATTCGGGGGGGATCTCCTACGAGCAGTACTTC
CASSVDSGGISYEQYF
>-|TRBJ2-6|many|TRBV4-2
TGTGCCCAGCAGCATGGGGAACAAAGGTTACAAAGTCGGGCCAACGTCCTGACTTTC
CAQQHGEQRLQSRANVLTF
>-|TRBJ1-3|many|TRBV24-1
TGTGCCACCGCTGGGGGTGAGGATGGAAACACCATATATTTT
CATAGGEDGNTIYF
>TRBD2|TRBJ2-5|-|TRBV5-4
TGTGCCAGCAGCTTGGCCGGGGGAGCGGGAGGGCCCCAAGAGACCCAGTACTTC
CASSLAGGAGGPQETQYF
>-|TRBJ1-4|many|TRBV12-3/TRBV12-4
TGTGCCAGCAGGTGGCTCCGGGGTGGGGGGAATGAAAAACTGTTTTTT
CASRWLRGGGNEKLFF
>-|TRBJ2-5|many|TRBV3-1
TGTGCCAGCAGCGGATCAAGTCCCATTTCTTTCTCTGAGACCCAGTACTTC
CASSGSSPISFSETQYF
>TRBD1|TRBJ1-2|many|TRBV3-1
TGTGCCAGCAGCATGGTCGTTACAGGGGACGCCTATGGCTACACCTTC
CASSMVVTGDAYGYTF
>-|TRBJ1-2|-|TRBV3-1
TGTGCCAGCAGCCAGTCCTACGGTGGCTACACCTTC
CASSQSYGGYTF
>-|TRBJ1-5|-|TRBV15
TGTGCCACCAGCACTCGGGGTAGCAATCAGCCCCAGCATTTT
CATSTRGSNQPQHF
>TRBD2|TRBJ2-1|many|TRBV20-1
TGCAGTGCTAGAGATCTGACTAGCGGGTCTTACAATGAGCAGTTCTTC
CSARDLTSGSYNEQFF
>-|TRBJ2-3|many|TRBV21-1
TGTGCCAGCAGTCGCAGTTTAGCTACAGTCATGCAAGATACGCAGTATTTT
CASSRSLATVMQDTQYF
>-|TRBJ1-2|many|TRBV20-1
TGCAGTGCTGGTGTAATGCTGTTTCGAAAGACCTATGGCTACACCTTC
CSAGVMLFRKTYGYTF
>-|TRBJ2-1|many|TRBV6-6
TGTGCCAGCAGTTTTTCCGGGACTTTCAACAATGAGCAGTTCTTC
CASSFSGTFNNEQFF
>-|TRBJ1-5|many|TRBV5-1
TGCGCCAGCAGCTTGGACGGGGGCGGCCAGCCCCAGCATTTT
CASSLDGGGQPQHF
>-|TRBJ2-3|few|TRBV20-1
TGCAGTGCTTCAATCGCCTCTAGCGCCTCCACAGATACGCAGTATTTT
CSASIASSASTDTQYF
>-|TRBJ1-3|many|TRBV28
TGTGCCAGCAGTCTCCGGGACTACATAAACACCATATATTTT
CASSLRDYINTIYF
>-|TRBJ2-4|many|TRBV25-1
TGTGCCAGCAGTGATGATCTACAGGGCAACATTCAGTACTTC
CASSDDLQGNIQYF
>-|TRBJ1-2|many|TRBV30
TGTGCCTGGATGGATGAGCGTTATAGAAAGACCTATGGCTACACCTTC
CAWMDERYRKTYGYTF
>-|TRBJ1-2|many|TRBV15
TGTGCCACCAGCCGGCTAACAAGGTGTGGAAAGACCTATGGCTACACCTTC
CATSRLTRCGKTYGYTF
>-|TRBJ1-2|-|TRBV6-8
TGTGCCAGCAGTTTCGCTACACGCTCTAGAGAGACCTATGGCTACACCTTC
CASSFATRSRETYGYTF
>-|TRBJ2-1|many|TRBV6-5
TGTGCCAGCAGACTCGACAGAGACTCCTACAATGAGCAGTTCTTC
CASRLDRDSYNEQFF
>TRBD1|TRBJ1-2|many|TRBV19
TGTGCCAGTAGGCAAACCGGGACAGGGGCTATCTATGGCTACACCTTC
CASRQTGTGAIYGYTF
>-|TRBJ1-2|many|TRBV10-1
TGCGCCAGCAGTCCTGGCCGAAGATCGCGAAAGACCTATGGCTACACCTTC
CASSPGRRSRKTYGYTF
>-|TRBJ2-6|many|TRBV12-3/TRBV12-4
TGTGCCAGCAGAGAGCAGCTCTCTGGGGCCAACGTCCTGACTTTC
CASREQLSGANVLTF
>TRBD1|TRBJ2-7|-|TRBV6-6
TGTGCCAGCAGTCGGGACAGGGAATACGAGCAGTACTTC
CASSRDREYEQYF
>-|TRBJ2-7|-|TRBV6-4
TGTGCCAGCAGCCCCGAAAGTGGGCCCTACGAGCAGTACTTC
CASSPESGPYEQYF
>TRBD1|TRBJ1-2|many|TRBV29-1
TGCAGCGTTGAAGATGGTGACAGGGGGGCATATAACTATGGCTACACCTTC
CSVEDGDRGAYNYGYTF
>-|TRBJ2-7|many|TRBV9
TGTGCCAGCAGCGTCGGTGGCAGCGGAGCTTACGAGCAGTACTTC
CASSVGGSGAYEQYF
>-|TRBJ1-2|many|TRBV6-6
TGTGCCAGCAGTTACTCCCGTGGGGATGGCTACACCTTC
CASSYSRGDGYTF
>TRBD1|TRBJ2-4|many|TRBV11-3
TGTGCCAGCAGCTTAGAGACAGGGATGAAGCAGTACTTC
CASSLETGMKQYF
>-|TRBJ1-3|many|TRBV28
TGTGCCAGCAGTCCCATAGGTCGAGCTGGAAACACCATATATTTT
CASSPIGRAGNTIYF
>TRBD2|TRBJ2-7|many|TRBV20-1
TGCAGTGCTAGAGATCCCCAGCGGGAGAGGTACGAGCAGTACTTC
CSARDPQRERYEQYF
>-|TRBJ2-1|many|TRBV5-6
TGTGCCAGCAGCTTTGGTGGTGGCTCCTACAATGAGCAGTTCTTC
CASSFGGGSYNEQFF
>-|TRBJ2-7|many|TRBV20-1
TGCAGTGCTAGCTGGGACACCTACGAGCAGTACTTC
CSASWDTYEQYF
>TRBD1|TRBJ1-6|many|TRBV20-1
TGCAGTGCTACGACAGGGCACAATAATTCACCCCTCCACTTT
CSATTGHNNSPLHF
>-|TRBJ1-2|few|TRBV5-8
TGTGCCAACTGGAAAAGTCATCCACGAAAGACCTATGGCTACACCTTC
CANWKSHPRKTYGYTF
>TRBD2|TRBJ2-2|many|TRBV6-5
TGTGCCAGCAGTAAGGTGCTAGCGGGAGGACACACCGGGGAGCTGTTTTTT
CASSKVLAGGHTGELFF
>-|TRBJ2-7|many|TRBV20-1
TGCAGTGCTAGAGCCACAGGCGACTCCTACGAGCAGTACTTC
CSARATGDSYEQYF
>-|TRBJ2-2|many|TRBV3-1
TGTGCCAGCAGCCCAGGTTTTCCCATTTCAGGCTTGACCGGGGAGCTGTTTTTT
CASSPGFPISGLTGELFF
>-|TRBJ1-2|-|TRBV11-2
TGTGACAGCAGCTCACGTCGAACAAGCAGAAAGACCTATGGCTACACCTTC
CDSSSRRTSRKTYGYTF
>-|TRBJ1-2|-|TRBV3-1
TGTGCCAGCAGCACCCCTTCCACCCTTCGAAAGACCTATGGCAACACCTTC
CASSTPSTLRKTYGNTF
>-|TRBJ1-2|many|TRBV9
TGTGCCAGCCGGTCAGTGTACTCAAGAAAGACCTATGGCTACACCTTC
CASRSVYSRKTYGYTF
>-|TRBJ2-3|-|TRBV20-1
TGCAGAGGCAGGGCGGGCAACACAGGTACGCAGTATTTT
CRGRAGNTGTQYF